Detailed here is one T cell receptor (beta chain). This could be a read error, since a much larger clone is one nucleotide away. The record originates from a study of CD8 T cells in ankylosing spondylitis. CDR3 length: 15 amino acids. CDR1 is MNHEY and CDR2 is SVGEGT in the germline V gene. TCRdb recomputed calls from the 5' RACE reads with MiXCR, one row per CDR3 protein. The table includes around 140,000 distinct CDR3 sequences, more than 9.5% detected once. The material sequenced was blood, either unsorted or a sorted T cell fraction (not recorded which). The chain employs TRBV6-2 or TRBV6-3 and TRBJ2-1; 9 bases are shared with TRBD1. The clonotype comes from a female donor with ankylosing spondylitis or in good health (not recorded which). The DNA for the CDR3 is TGTGCCAGCAGTAGTACAGGGGGCTCCCACAATGAGCAGTTCTTC. The encoded protein is CASSSTGGSHNEQFF.